The 10 T cell receptor beta chains presented below share a single source sample, sequenced in a study of brain metastases from non-small cell lung cancer. Produced via immunoSEQ multiplex PCR; TCRdb's table is partial and in-frame only. Here the sample spans fewer than 3,500 clones, around 83% being singletons. Sample: primary lung tumor tissue. Source of these receptors: a donor aged 40 or older with non-small cell lung cancer.

This chain connects TRBV5-4 to TRBJ1-3; 7 bases map to TRBD1. CDR3 length: 16 amino acids. V was pared by 4 bases and J by 2 bases, with 9 bases of the junction left unmatched. CDR1 SGHNT and CDR2 YYREEE come from the germline V gene (reference sequence). In DNA, the CDR3 is TGTGCCAGCAGCGGGGGACAGAGTTTAGCTGGAAACACCATATATTTT. Protein product: CASSGGQSLAGNTIYF.

With regard to this clone: Mismatch with germline at one junction end may stem from a read error. The CDR3 region has the DNA TGTGCCAGTAGTATTGGGGCAGCTGCGAACACCGGGAAGCTGTTTTTT. Its translation: CASSIGAAANTGKLFF. J is TRBJ2-2 and V is TRBV19; tentatively, D is TRBD1 or TRBD2 (5 bases each). The CDR3 extends over 16 amino acids. CDR1 and CDR2 from the germline V gene are LNHDA and SQIVND (reference sequence). Supplemented by reference TRBV19 and TRBJ2-2, the full variable domain reads DGGITQSPKYLFRKEGQNVTLSCEQNLNHDAMYWYRQDPGQGLRLIYYSQIVNDFQKGDIAEGYSVSREKKESFPLTVTSAQKNPTAFYLCASSIGAAANTGKLFFGEGSRLTVL.

A word on this clone: It may be a read error: a sequence one base away is much more abundant. This sequence joins TRBV6-6 and TRBJ2-1; weak D call: TRBD1 (6 bases). The CDR3 runs 12 residues. Deletions cut 4 bases from V and 11 bases from J, with 12 bases between. Germline V gives CDR1 MNHNY, CDR2 SVGAGI (reference sequence). The CDR3 reads CASSSFDRKQFF. The CDR3 bases are TGTGCCAGCAGTTCCTTCGACAGGAAGCAGTTCTTC.

This clone was seen more than once but under ten times. At one boundary the junction diverges from the germline segment, which might be a read error. The V call is TRBV18, the J call TRBJ2-5; the D is unclear. The CDR3 consists of 14 residues. Germline CDR1 and CDR2: KGHSH and LQKENI. CDR3: CTSSPPTNRETQYF. The CDR3 nucleotides read TGTACCAGCTCACCACCAACAAACCGAGAGACCCAGTACTTC. The variable domain in full, completed from reference TRBV18 and TRBJ2-5, reads NAGVMQNPRHLVRRRGQEARLRCSPMKGHSHVYWYRQLPEEGLKFMVYLQKENIIDESGMPKERFSAEFPKEGPSILRIQQVVRGDSAAYFCTSSPPTNRETQYFGPGTRLLVL.

This clone occurred once. The chain has TRBV27 and TRBJ1-6; weak D call: TRBD1 (5 bases). V gave up 3 bases and J gave up 0 bases, with 12 bases separating them. The V gene's germline CDR1 is MNHEY and CDR2 SMNVEV (reference sequence). The CDR3 length is 17 residues. The chain's CDR3 is CASSFYRMGSYNSPLHF. Here the CDR3 DNA reads TGTGCCAGCAGTTTTTACAGGATGGGCTCCTATAATTCACCCCTCCACTTT.

This clone was observed a single time. The chain employs TRBV9 and TRBJ2-3; the match to TRBD2 covers 11 bases. Germline V gives CDR1 SGDLS, CDR2 YYNGEE. V gave up 4 bases and J gave up 8 bases; unmatched junction bases: 12. The CDR3 covers 16 residues. CDR3 coding DNA: TGTGCCAGCAGCTTCCCTAGCGGGAGGCCGATCGGTACGCAGTATTTT. This codes for CASSFPSGRPIGTQYF.

This chain joins TRBV7-3 and TRBJ2-7; D is perhaps TRBD1 (5 bases). Germline CDR1 SGHTA, CDR2 FQGTGA. The CDR3 consists of 13 residues. Trimming removed 2 bases at V and 7 bases at J, with 12 bases between. The CDR3: CASSLDPRTEQYF. The CDR3 coding sequence is TGTGCCAGCAGCTTAGATCCAAGGACAGAGCAGTACTTC.

The V and J genes are TRBV13 and TRBJ1-1; D is perhaps TRBD1 (5 bases). Per the germline V gene, CDR1 is PRHDT and CDR2 is FYEKMQ (reference sequence). The V gene lost 1 base and the J gene lost 8 bases, with 11 bases spanning the gap. This CDR3 has 13 amino acids. CDR3 amino acids: CASSLVGGLEAFF. In DNA, the CDR3 is TGTGCCAGCAGCTTAGTCGGGGGTTTAGAAGCTTTCTTT.

The genes are TRBV5-8 and TRBJ2-7, with a tentative D call TRBD2 (5 bases). This CDR3 is 12 amino acids long. V lost 2 bases to trimming and J lost 10 bases, with 13 bases between them. The germline gives CDR1 SGHTS, CDR2 YDEGEE. The DNA for the CDR3 is TGTGCCAGCAGCTTAACGGGGAGACCCCAGTACTTC. Amino acids: CASSLTGRPQYF.

The chain employs TRBV24-1 and TRBJ2-7; 10 nucleotides match TRBD2. V shed 3 bases and J 2 bases; nucleotides not matched to a gene: 6. CDR3 length: 16 residues. Germline V lookup: CDR1 KGHDR, CDR2 SFDVKD. The CDR3 DNA is TGTGCCACCAGTGATCCGGGTAGCGGGGGGACCTACGAGCAGTACTTC. Translation gives CATSDPGSGGTYEQYF.